This T cell receptor beta chain was identified during a study of T cell changes during pregnancy in multiple sclerosis. Libraries were prepared by immunoSEQ multiplex PCR; TCRdb keeps only in-frame clonotypes and omits some of them. Of 95,000 to 100,000 clones in the sample, around 92% were seen once. The CDR3 contains 14 residues. V lost 2 bases, J lost 9 bases, and 14 bases lay in between. CDR1 is MGHRA, CDR2 YSYEKL, per germline. The sample was peripheral blood, taken after pregnancy. The J gene is TRBJ2-1, the V gene TRBV4-1; D remains unclear. The TCR sequence derives from a female donor in good health, enrolled as a control in a pregnancy study. The DNA for the CDR3 is TGCGCCAGCAGCCAACTATTTAGAGTCCGTGAGCAGTTCTTC. This codes for CASSQLFRVREQFF.